This TCR beta chain was observed in a study of CD8+ T cells in alopecia areata. Findings and limits, study-wide: Having one nonresponder leaves uncertain how baseline CD8+ expansion relates to response. Scalp clonality, together with expanded CD8+ clones among the top 100, fell significantly with tofacitinib.

As the sequencing template, cDNA was produced by extracting RNA and reverse transcribing it. Clones were sequenced by immunoSEQ multiplex PCR, and TCRdb holds only the in-frame ones, with some missing. The sample holds some 200,000 clones, about 60% seen once. The sample holds a few counts of this clone. Its antigen is as yet unknown. The sample's treatment: oral pan-JAK inhibitor, 5-10 mg twice daily. The CDR3 is 12 amino acids. CDR1 and CDR2 from the germline V gene are SGHDT and YYEEEE. Between the trimmed V and J ends, which lost 1 base and 5 bases, there was a span of 6 bases. The sample consisted of CD8+ T cells sorted from blood, taken at week 24, from a patient treated with tofacitinib. This sequence was found in a human donor with alopecia areata. This sequence joins TRBV5-6 and TRBJ2-5; a possible D gene is TRBD1 (6 bases). DNA for the CDR3: TGTGCCAGCAGCTTGAGGGGGGAGACCCAGTACTTC. It translates to CASSLRGETQYF.